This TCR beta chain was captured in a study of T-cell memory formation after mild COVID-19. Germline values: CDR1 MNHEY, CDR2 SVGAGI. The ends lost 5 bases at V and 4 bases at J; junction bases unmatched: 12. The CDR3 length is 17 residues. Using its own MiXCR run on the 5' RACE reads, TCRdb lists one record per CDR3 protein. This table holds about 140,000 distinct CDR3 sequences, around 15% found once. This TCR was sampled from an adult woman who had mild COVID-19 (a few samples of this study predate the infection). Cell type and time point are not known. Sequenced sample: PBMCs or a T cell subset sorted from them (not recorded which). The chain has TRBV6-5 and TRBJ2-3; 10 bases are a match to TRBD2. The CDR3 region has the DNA TGTGCCAGCAGTCCCCCAATAGCGGGAGGCTGGGCAGATACGCAGTATTTT. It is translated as CASSPPIAGGWADTQYF.